This T cell receptor (beta chain) stems from a study of PD-L1 blockade in urothelial cancer. The method was immunoSEQ multiplex PCR; TCRdb's version includes in-frame clones alone and lacks a portion of them. This table holds about 100,000 clones, about 89% found once. Sample: PBMCs, taken around atezolizumab (anti-PD-L1) treatment. This receptor was taken from a woman at least 80 years old with urothelial cancer.

The DNA of the CDR3 is TGTGCCAGCAGCTTAGAATTCGACGGGAATCAGCCCCAGCATTTT. It codes for CASSLEFDGNQPQHF. The chain employs TRBV11-2 and TRBJ1-5; no firm D call. Trimming stripped 0 bases from V and 4 bases from J, with 10 bases between. CDR1 SGHAT and CDR2 FQNNGV come from the germline V gene. There are 15 residues in the CDR3.